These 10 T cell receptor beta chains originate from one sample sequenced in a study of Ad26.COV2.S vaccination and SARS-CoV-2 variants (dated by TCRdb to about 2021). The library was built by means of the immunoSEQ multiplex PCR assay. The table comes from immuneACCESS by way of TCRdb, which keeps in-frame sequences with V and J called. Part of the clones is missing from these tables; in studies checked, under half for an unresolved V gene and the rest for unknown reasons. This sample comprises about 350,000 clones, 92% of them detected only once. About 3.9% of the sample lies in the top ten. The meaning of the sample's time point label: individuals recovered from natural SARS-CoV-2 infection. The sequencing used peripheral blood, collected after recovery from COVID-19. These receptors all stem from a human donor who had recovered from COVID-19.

This CDR3 reads CASSSGGNSPLHF. The CDR3 nucleotides are TGTGCCAGCAGCTCAGGGGGAAATTCACCCCTCCACTTT. This chain links TRBV7-6 with TRBJ1-6; 7 bases fit TRBD1. This CDR3 comprises 13 residues. The J segment lost 7 bases and the V segment lost 4 bases, leaving 1 base of the junction unmatched. CDR1 and CDR2 (germline): SGHVS, FNYEAQ.

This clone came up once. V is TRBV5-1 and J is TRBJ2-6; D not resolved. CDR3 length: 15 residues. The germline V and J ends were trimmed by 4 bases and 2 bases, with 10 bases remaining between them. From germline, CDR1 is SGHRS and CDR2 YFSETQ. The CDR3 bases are TGCGCCAGCAGCCTGACAATCCCTGGGGCCAACGTCCTGACTTTC. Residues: CASSLTIPGANVLTF. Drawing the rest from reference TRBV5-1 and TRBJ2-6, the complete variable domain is KAGVTQTPRYLIKTRGQQVTLSCSPISGHRSVSWYQQTPGQGLQFLFEYFSETQRNKGNFPGRFSGRQFSNSRSEMNVSTLELGDSALYLCASSLTIPGANVLTFGAGSRLTVL.

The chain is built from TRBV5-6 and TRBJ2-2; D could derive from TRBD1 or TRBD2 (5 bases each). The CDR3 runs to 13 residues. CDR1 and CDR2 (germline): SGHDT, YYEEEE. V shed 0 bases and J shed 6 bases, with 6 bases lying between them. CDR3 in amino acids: CASSLAGPGELFF. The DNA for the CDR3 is TGTGCCAGCAGCTTGGCGGGACCCGGGGAGCTGTTTTTT.

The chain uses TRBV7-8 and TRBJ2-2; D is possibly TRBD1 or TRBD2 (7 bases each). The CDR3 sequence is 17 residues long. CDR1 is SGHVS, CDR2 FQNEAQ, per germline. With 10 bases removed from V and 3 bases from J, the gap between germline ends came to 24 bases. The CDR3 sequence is CATRRGGGVWDTGELFF. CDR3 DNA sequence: TGTGCCACCCGGAGGGGAGGGGGCGTTTGGGACACCGGGGAGCTGTTTTTT.

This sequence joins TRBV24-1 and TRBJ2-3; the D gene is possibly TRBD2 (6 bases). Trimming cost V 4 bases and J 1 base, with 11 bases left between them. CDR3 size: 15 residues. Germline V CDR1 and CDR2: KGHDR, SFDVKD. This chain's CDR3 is CATSELASGTDTQYF. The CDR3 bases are TGTGCCACCAGTGAACTGGCTAGCGGCACAGATACGCAGTATTTT.

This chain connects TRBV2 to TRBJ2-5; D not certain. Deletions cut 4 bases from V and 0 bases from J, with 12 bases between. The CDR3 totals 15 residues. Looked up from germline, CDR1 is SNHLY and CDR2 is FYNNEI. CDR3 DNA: TGTGCCAGCAGTGGAGAGACAAGTAACCAAGAGACCCAGTACTTC. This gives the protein CASSGETSNQETQYF.

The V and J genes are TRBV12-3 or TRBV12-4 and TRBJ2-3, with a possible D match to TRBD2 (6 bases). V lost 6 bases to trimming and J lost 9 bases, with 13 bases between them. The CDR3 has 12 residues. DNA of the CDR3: TGTGCCAGCAGGCGGGACCAGTACACGCAGTATTTT. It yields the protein CASRRDQYTQYF.

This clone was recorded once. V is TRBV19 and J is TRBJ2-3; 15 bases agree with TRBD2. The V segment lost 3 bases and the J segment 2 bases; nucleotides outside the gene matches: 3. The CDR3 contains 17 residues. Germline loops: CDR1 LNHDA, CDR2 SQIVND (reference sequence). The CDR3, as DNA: TGTGCCAGTAGTATCGGGACTAGCGGGGGGCTCACAGATACGCAGTATTTT. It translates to CASSIGTSGGLTDTQYF.

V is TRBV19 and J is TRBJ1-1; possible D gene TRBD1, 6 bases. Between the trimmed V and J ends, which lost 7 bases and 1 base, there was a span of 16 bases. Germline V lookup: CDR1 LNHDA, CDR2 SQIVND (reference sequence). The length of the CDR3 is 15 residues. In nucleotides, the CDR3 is TGTGCCAGTATAGGGGGAGGGGCCCAGAACACTGAAGCTTTCTTT. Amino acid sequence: CASIGGGAQNTEAFF.

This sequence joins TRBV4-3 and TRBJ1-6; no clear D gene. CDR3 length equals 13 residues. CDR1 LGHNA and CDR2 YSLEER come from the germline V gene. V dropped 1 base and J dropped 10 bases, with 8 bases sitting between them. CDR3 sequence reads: CASSQVTESPLHF. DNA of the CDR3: TGCGCCAGCAGCCAAGTTACAGAATCACCCCTCCACTTT.